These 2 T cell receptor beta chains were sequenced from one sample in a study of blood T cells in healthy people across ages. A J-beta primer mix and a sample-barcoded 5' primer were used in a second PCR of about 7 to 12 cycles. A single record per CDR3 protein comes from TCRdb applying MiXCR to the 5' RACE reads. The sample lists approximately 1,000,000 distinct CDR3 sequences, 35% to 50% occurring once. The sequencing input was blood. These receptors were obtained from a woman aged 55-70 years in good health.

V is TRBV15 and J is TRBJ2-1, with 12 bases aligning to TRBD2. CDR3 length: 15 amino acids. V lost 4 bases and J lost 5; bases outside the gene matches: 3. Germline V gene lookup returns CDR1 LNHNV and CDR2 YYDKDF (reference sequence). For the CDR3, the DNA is TGTGCCACCAGCATTCGACTAGCGGGAGACAATGAGCAGTTCTTC. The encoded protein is CATSIRLAGDNEQFF.

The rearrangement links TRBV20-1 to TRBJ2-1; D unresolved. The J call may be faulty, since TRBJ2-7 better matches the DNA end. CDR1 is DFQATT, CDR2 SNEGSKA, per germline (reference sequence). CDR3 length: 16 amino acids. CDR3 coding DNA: TGCAGTGCTAGAGATCGGCGAAGTAGACCCTACAATGAGCAGTACTTC. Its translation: CSARDRRSRPYNEQYF.